This T cell receptor (beta chain) came from a study of blood T cells in healthy people across ages. Findings and caveats of the study: The unknown donor CMV status may have confounded expanded clonotype changes.

Together with a sample-barcoded 5' primer, a J-beta primer mix was included in a second PCR lasting about 6 to 11 cycles. Every cDNA molecule bore a tag from a template-switch adaptor containing 12 random nucleotides. TCRdb recomputed calls from the 5' RACE reads with MiXCR, one row per CDR3 protein. The table includes around 1,100,000 distinct CDR3 sequences, around two fifths detected once. This clonotype has more than one count but fewer than ten. Its antigen is as yet unknown. This CDR3 has 14 amino acids. From germline, CDR1 is MNHEY and CDR2 SMNVEV (reference sequence). The V and J ends lost 6 bases and 2 bases respectively, with 13 bases between them. Caucasian, healthy and from Russia, the donors were aged between about 6 and 90.

The chain joins TRBV27 to TRBJ1-2; possible D gene TRBD1, 6 bases. The sample was blood. The sequence derives from a young man in good health. The CDR3 nucleotides are TGTGCCAGCAGAGGGGGAGACAAAAACTATGGCTACACCTTC. Translated, it gives CASRGGDKNYGYTF.